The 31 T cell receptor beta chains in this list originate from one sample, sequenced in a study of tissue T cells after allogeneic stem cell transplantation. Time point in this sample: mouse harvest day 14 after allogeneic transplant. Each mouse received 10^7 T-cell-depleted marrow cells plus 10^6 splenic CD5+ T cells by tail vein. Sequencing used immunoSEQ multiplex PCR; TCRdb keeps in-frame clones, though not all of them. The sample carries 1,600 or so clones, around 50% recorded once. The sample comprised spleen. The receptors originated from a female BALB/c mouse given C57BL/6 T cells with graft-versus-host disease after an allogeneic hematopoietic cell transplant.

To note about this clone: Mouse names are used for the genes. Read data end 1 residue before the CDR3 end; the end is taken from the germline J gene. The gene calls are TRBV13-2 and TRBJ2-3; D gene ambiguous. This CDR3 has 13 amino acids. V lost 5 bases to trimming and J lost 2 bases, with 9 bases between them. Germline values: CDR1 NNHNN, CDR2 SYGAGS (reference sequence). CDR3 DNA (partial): TGTGCCAGCGGGACGGTGGATGCAGAAACGCTGTAT. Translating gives CASGTVDAETLY. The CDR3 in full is CASGTVDAETLYF.

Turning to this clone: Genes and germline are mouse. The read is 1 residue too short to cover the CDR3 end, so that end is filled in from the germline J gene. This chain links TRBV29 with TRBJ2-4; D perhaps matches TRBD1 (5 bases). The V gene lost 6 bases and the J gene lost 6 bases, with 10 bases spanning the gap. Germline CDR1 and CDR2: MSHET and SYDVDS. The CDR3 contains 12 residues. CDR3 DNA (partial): TGTGCTAGCAGCCGCCACAGGAACACCTTGTAC. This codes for CASSRHRNTLY. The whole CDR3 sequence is CASSRHRNTLYF.

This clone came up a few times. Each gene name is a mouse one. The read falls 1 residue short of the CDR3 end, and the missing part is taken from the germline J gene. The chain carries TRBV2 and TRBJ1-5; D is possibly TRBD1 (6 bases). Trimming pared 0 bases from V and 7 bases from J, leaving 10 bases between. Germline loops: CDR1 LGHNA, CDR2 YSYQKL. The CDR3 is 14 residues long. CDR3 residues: CASSQDQGQQAPLF. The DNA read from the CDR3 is TGTGCCAGCAGCCAAGATCAAGGACAGCAGGCTCCGCTT. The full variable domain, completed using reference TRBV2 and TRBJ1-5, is DPKIIQKPKYLVAVTGSEKILICEQYLGHNAMYWYRQSAKKPLEFMFSYSYQKLMDNQTASSRFQPQSSKKNHLDLQITALKPDDSATYFCASSQDQGQQAPLFGEGTRLSVL.

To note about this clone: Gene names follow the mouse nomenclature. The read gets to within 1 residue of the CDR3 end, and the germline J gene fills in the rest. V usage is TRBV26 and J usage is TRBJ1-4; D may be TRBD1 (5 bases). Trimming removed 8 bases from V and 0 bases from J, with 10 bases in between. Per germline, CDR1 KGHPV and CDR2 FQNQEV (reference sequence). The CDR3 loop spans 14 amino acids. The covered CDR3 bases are TGTGCCAGCTTCCCGACAGTTTCCAACGAAAGATTATTT. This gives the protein CASFPTVSNERLF. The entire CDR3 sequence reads CASFPTVSNERLFF.

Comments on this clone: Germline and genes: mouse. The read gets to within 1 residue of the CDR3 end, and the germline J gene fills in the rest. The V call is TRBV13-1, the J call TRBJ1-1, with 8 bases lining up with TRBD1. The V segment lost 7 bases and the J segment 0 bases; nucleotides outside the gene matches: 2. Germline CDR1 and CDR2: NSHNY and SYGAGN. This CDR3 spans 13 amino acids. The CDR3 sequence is CASLQGANTEVFF. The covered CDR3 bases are TGTGCCAGCCTACAGGGGGCAAACACAGAAGTCTTC.

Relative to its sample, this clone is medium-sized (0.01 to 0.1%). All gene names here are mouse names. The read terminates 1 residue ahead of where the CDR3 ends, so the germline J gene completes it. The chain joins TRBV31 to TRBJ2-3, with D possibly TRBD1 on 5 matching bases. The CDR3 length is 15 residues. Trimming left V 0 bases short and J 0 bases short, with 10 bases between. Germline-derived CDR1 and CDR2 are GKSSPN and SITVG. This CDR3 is CAWSLLDNSAETLYF. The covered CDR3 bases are TGTGCCTGGAGTCTCTTGGACAATAGTGCAGAAACGCTGTAT.

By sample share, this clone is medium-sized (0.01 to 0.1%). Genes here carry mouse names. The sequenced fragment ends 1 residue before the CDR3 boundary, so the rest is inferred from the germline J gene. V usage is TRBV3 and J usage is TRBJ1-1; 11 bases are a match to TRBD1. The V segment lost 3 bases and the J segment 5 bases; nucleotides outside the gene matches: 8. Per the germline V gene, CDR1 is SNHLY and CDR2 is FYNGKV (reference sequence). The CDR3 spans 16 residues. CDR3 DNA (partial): TGTGCCAGCAGCTTTAGGACAGGGGGCCGAGAGACAGAAGTCTTC. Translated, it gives CASSFRTGGRETEVF. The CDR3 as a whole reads CASSFRTGGRETEVFF.

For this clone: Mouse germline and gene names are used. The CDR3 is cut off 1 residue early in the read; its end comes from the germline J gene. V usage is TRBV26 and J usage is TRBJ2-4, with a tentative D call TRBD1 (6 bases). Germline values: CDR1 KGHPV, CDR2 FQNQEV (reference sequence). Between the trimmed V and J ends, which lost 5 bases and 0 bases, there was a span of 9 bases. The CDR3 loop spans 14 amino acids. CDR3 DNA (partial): TGTGCCAGCAGTAGGACAGTCAGTCAAAACACCTTGTAC. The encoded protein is CASSRTVSQNTLY. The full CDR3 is CASSRTVSQNTLYF.

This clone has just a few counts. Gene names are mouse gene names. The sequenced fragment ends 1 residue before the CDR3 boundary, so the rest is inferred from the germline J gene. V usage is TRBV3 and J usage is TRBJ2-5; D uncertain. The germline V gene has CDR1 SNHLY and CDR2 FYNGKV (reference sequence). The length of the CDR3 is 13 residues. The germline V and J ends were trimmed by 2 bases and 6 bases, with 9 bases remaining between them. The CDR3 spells CASSLSWQDTQYF. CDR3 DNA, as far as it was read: TGTGCCAGCAGCTTATCTTGGCAGGACACCCAGTAC.

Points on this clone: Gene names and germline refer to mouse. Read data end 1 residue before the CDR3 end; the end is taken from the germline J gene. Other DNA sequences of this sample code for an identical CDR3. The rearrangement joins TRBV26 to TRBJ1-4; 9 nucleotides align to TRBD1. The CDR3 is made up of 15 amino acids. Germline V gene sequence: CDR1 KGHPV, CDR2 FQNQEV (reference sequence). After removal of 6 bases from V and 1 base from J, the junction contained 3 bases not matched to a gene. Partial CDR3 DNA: TGTGCCAGCAGGTTGACAGGGGGTTCCAACGAAAGATTATTT. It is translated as CASRLTGGSNERLF. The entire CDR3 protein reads CASRLTGGSNERLFF.

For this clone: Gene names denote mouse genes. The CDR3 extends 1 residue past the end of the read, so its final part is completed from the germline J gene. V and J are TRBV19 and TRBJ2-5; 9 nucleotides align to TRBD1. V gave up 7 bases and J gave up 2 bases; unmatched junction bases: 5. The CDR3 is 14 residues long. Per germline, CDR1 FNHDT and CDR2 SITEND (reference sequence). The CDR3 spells CASQQGAGQDTQYF. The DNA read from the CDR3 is TGTGCCAGCCAACAGGGGGCCGGCCAAGACACCCAGTAC.

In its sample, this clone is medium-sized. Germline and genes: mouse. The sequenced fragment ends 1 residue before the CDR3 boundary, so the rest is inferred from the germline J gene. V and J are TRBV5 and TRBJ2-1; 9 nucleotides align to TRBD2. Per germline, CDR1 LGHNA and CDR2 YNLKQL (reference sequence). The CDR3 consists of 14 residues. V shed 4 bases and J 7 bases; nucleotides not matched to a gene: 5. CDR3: CASSPWGGGAEQFF. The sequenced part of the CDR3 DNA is TGTGCCAGCAGCCCCTGGGGGGGTGGGGCTGAGCAGTTC.

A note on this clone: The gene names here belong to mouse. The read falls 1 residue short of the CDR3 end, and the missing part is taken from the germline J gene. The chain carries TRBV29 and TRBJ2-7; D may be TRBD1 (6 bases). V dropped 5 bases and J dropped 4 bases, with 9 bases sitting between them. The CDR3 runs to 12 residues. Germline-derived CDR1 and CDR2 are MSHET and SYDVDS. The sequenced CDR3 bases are TGTGCTAGCAGTCCGGGACAATATGAACAGTAC. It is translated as CASSPGQYEQY. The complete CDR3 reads CASSPGQYEQYF.

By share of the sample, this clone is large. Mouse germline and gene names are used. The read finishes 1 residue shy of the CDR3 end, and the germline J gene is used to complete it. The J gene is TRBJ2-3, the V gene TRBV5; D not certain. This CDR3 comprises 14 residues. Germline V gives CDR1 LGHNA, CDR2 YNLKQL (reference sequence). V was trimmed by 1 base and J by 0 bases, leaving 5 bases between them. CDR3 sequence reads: CASSQAGSAETLYF. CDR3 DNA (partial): TGTGCCAGCAGCCAAGCTGGTAGTGCAGAAACGCTGTAT.

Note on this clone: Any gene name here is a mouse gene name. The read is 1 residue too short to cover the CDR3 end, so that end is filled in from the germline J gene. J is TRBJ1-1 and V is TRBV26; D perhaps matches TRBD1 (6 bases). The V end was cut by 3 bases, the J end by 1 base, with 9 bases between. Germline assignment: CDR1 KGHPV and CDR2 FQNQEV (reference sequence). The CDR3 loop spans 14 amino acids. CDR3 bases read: TGTGCCAGCAGTCTAAACAGGGAAAACACAGAAGTCTTC. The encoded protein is CASSLNRENTEVF. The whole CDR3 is CASSLNRENTEVFF.

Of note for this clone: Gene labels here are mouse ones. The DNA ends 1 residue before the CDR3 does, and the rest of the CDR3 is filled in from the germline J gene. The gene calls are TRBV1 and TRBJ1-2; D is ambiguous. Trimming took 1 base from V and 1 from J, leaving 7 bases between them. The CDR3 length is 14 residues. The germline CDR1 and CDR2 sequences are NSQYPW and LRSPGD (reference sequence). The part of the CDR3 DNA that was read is TGCACCTGCAGTGCAGCCCCAAAAAACTCCGACTACACC. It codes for CTCSAAPKNSDYT. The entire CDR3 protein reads CTCSAAPKNSDYTF.

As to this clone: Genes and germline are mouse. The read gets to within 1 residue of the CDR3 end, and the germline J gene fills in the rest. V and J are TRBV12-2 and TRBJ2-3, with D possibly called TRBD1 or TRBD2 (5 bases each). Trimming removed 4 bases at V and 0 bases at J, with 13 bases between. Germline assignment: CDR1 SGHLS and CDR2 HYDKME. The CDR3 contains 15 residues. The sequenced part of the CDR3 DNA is TGTGCCAGCTCCCAGGGACCGCATAGTGCAGAAACGCTGTAT. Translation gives CASSQGPHSAETLY. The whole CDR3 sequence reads CASSQGPHSAETLYF.

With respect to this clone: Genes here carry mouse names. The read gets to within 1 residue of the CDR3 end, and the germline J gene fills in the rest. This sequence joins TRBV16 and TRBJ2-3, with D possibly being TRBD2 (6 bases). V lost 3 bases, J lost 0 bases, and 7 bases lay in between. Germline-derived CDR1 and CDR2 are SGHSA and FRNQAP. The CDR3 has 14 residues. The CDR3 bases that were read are TGTGCAAGCAGCTTTGGGACTAGTGCAGAAACGCTGTAT. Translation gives CASSFGTSAETLY. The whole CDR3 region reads CASSFGTSAETLYF.

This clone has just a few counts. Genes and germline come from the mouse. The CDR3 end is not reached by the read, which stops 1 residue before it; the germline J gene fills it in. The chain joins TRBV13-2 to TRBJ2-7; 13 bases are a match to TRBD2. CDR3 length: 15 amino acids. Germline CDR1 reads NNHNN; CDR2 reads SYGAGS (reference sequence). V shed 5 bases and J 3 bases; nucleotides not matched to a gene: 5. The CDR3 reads CASGSGTGGVYEQYF. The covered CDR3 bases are TGTGCCAGCGGGTCCGGGACTGGGGGGGTCTATGAACAGTAC.

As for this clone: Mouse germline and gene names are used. The CDR3 loop reads CASRWGRASQNTLYF. The sequenced CDR3 bases are TGTGCCAGCAGGTGGGGCAGGGCCAGTCAAAACACCTTGTAC. This sequence joins TRBV15 and TRBJ2-4; D could derive from TRBD1 or TRBD2 (5 bases each). From the germline J gene comes the end of the CDR3, since the read stops 1 residue before it. V lost 6 bases and J 0 bases, leaving 13 bases between the germline ends. Per the germline V gene, CDR1 is SGHND and CDR2 is FRSKSL. The CDR3 consists of 15 residues.

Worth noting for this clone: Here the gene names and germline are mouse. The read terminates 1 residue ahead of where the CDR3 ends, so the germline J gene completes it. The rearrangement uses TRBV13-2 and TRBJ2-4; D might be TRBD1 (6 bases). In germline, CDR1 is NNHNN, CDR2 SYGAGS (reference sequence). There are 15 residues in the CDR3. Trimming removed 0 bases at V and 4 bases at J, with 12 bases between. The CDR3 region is CASGDVIRDKNTLYF. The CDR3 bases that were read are TGTGCCAGCGGTGATGTCATCCGGGACAAAAACACCTTGTAC.

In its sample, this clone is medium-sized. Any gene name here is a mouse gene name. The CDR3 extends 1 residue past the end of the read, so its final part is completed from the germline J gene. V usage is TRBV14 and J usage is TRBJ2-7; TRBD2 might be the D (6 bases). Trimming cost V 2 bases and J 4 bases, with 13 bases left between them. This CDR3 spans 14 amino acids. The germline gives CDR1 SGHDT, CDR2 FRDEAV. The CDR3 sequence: CASSLSRDFYEQYF. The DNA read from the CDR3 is TGTGCCAGCAGTTTGTCCCGGGACTTTTATGAACAGTAC.

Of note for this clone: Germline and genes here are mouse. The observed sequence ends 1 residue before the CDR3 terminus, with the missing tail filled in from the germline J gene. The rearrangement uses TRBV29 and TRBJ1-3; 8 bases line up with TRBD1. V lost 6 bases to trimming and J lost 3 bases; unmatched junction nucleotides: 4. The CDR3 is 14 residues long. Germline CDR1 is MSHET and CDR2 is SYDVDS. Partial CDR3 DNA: TGTGCTAGCAGACTCGACAGGGGTGGAAATACGCTCTAT. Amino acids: CASRLDRGGNTLY. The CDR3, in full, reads CASRLDRGGNTLYF.

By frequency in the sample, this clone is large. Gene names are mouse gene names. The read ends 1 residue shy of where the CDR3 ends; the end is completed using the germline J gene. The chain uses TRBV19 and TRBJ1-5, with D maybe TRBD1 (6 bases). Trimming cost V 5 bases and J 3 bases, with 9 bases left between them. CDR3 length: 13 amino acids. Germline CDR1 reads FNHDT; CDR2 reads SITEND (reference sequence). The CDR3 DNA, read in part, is TGTGCCAGCAGGGACAGAGGCAACCAGGCTCCGCTT. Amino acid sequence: CASRDRGNQAPL. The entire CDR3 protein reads CASRDRGNQAPLF.

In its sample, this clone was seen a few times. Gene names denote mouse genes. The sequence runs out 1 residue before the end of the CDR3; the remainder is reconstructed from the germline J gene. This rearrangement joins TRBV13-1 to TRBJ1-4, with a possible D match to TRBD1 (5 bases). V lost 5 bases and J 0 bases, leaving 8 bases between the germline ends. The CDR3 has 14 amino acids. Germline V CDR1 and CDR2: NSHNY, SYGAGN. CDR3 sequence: CASRRTISNERLFF. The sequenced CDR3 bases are TGTGCCAGCAGGCGGACAATTTCCAACGAAAGATTATTT.

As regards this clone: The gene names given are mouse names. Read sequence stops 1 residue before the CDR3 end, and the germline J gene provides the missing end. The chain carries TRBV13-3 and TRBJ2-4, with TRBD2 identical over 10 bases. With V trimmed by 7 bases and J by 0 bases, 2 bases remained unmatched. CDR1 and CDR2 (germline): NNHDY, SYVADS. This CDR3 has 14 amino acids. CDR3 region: CASGDWGSQNTLYF. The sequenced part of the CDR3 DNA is TGTGCCAGCGGGGACTGGGGTAGTCAAAACACCTTGTAC.

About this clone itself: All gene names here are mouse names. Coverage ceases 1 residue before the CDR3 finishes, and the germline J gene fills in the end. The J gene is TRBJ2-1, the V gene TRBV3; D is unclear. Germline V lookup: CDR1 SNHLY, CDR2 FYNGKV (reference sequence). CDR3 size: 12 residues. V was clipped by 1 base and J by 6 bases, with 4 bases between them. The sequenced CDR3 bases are TGTGCCAGCAGCTTAGACCCTGCTGAGCAGTTC. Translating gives CASSLDPAEQF. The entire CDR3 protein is CASSLDPAEQFF.

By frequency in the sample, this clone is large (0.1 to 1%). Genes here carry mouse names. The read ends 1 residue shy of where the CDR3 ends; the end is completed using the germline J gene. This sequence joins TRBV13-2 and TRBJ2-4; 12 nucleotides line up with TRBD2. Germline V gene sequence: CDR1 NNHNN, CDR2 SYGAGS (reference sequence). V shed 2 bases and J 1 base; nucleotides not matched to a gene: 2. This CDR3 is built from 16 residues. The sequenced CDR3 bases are TGTGCCAGCGGTGAGGGACTGGGGGGCCGTCAAAACACCTTGTAC. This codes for CASGEGLGGRQNTLY. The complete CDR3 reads CASGEGLGGRQNTLYF.

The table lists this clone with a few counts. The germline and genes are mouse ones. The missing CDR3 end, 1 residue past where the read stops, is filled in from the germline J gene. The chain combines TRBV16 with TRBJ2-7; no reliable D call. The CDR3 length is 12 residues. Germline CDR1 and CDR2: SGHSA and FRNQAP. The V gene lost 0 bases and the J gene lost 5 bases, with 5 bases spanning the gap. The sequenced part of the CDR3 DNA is TGTGCAAGCAGCTTAGAGGCAGATGAACAGTAC. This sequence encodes CASSLEADEQY. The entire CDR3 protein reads CASSLEADEQYF.

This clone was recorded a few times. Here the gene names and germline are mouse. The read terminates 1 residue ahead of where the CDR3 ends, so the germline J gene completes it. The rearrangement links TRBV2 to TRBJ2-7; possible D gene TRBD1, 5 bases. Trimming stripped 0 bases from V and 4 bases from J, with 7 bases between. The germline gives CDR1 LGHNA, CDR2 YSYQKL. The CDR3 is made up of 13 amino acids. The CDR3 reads CASSQERGYEQYF. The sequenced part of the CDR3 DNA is TGTGCCAGCAGCCAAGAAAGGGGTTATGAACAGTAC.

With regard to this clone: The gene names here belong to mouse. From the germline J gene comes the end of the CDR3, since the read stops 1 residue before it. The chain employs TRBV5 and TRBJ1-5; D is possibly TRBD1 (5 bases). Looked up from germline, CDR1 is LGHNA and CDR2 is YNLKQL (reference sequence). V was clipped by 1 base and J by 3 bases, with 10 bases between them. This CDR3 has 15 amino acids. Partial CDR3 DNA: TGTGCCAGCAGCCAAGCCGGACAAGTCAACCAGGCTCCGCTT. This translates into CASSQAGQVNQAPL. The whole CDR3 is CASSQAGQVNQAPLF.